The 17 T cell receptor beta chains presented below share a single source sample, sequenced in a study of spatial heterogeneity in lung cancer. General study results and limits: Mutation tallies in tumors tracked expanded intratumoral alpha and beta TCR counts.

TCRdb re-called the 5' RACE reads with MiXCR, one entry per CDR3 protein. This sample carries 20,000 or so distinct CDR3 sequences, under 7.5% of them seen once, and the ten largest clones take around 3.6%. These TCRs are of unknown antigen specificity. Documented time point: sample taken at primary tumor resection. The input for sequencing was lung tumor tissue, taken at surgery. These receptors all come from a female donor with early-stage non-small cell lung cancer.

Ten or more counts support this clonotype. The chain carries TRBV11-2 and TRBJ2-5, with 11 positions matching TRBD2. J gave up 4 bases and V 2 bases, and 6 bases lay outside the gene matches. Germline CDR1 SGHAT, CDR2 FQNNGV. The CDR3 is 16 residues long. The CDR3 loop reads CASSLIRLAGGETQYF. The CDR3 nucleotides read TGTGCCAGCAGCTTAATCCGTCTAGCGGGAGGAGAGACCCAGTACTTC. Full variable domain (outside the CDR3, taken from reference TRBV11-2 and TRBJ2-5): EAGVAQSPRYKIIEKRQSVAFWCNPISGHATLYWYQQILGQGPKLLIQFQNNGVVDDSQLPKDRFSAERLKGVDSTLKIQPAKLEDSAVYLCASSLIRLAGGETQYFGPGTRLLVL.

This clonotype was picked up many times. The gene calls are TRBV7-2 and TRBJ2-7; D is uncertain. Germline CDR1 SGHTA, CDR2 FQGNSA. The CDR3 loop spans 13 amino acids. V gave up 1 base and J gave up 5 bases, with 9 bases separating them. CDR3 coding DNA: TGTGCCAGCAGCTTAGAGGCGGAGAACGAGCAGTACTTC. Residues: CASSLEAENEQYF.

In its sample, this clonotype was seen a few times. The V gene is TRBV29-1, the J gene TRBJ2-1; D might be TRBD2 (5 bases). Germline V gives CDR1 SQVTM, CDR2 ANQGSEA. V gave up 7 bases and J gave up 4 bases, with 11 bases separating them. The CDR3 sequence is 12 residues long. CDR3 DNA sequence: TGCAGCGCCAAACTAGAATACAATGAGCAGTTCTTC. Its protein is CSAKLEYNEQFF.

This clonotype was detected ten times or more. The chain uses TRBV7-8 and TRBJ1-4, with D unclear. V gave up 0 bases and J gave up 5 bases, with 13 bases separating them. From germline, CDR1 is SGHVS and CDR2 FQNEAQ. CDR3 size: 16 residues. Here the CDR3 DNA reads TGTGCCAGCAGCTTAGCCGGGCAGCTTACAAATGAAAAACTGTTTTTT. Translating gives CASSLAGQLTNEKLFF.

This clonotype is deemed medium-sized. The V call is TRBV9, the J call TRBJ2-7, with 8 bases matching TRBD2. Per germline, CDR1 SGDLS and CDR2 YYNGEE. The CDR3 spans 19 residues. Trimming at V came to 0 bases and at J to 2 bases, leaving 16 bases not matched to a gene. The CDR3 DNA follows: TGTGCCAGCAGCGTAGGACCTTGGAAAGGGCGGGAGGCGACCTACGAGCAGTACTTC. Its translation: CASSVGPWKGREATYEQYF.

This clonotype was found a few times. The rearrangement uses TRBV6-2 or TRBV6-3 and TRBJ2-7; 8 nucleotides match TRBD1. The germline gives CDR1 MNHEY, CDR2 SVGEGT. V lost 6 bases to trimming and J lost 3 bases; unmatched junction nucleotides: 10. The CDR3 has 15 residues. In DNA, the CDR3 is TGTGCCAGCAGCTCTCACCCAGGACAGGGCTACGAGCAGTACTTC. It yields the protein CASSSHPGQGYEQYF.

This clonotype was detected many times. The genes are TRBV30 and TRBJ1-2, with TRBD1 identical over 8 bases. The J segment lost 4 bases and the V segment lost 0 bases, leaving 13 bases of the junction unmatched. The CDR3 consists of 17 residues. Germline V lookup: CDR1 GTSNPN, CDR2 SVGIG (reference sequence). CDR3 protein: CAWSVLGQGARGYGYTF. In nucleotides, the CDR3 is TGTGCCTGGAGTGTACTTGGGCAGGGGGCGCGAGGCTATGGCTACACCTTC.

This clonotype has a count of ten or more. This chain joins TRBV5-6 and TRBJ2-5; no clear D. V lost 2 bases to trimming and J lost 2 bases, with 16 bases between them. CDR1 is SGHDT and CDR2 is YYEEEE in the germline V gene. This CDR3 comprises 16 residues. In DNA form, the CDR3 reads TGTGCCAGCAGCTTCTTCACTCAGGCTGCGCAAGAGACCCAGTACTTC. Protein product: CASSFFTQAAQETQYF.

The J gene is TRBJ2-1, the V gene TRBV12-3 or TRBV12-4; 10 bases match TRBD2. The J segment lost 7 bases and the V segment lost 8 bases, leaving 5 bases of the junction unmatched. CDR3 length: 13 residues. The CDR3 protein is CASYLAGGNEQFF. The CDR3 coding sequence is TGTGCCAGCTACTTAGCGGGAGGAAATGAGCAGTTCTTC.

This clonotype was counted ten times or more. The chain joins TRBV12-3 or TRBV12-4 to TRBJ2-7; no firm D call. This CDR3 contains 16 residues. V dropped 5 bases and J dropped 5 bases, with 22 bases sitting between them. CDR3 in amino acids: CASSPHSALSHNEQYF. CDR3 nucleotides: TGTGCCAGCAGTCCTCACTCGGCCCTCTCCCACAACGAGCAGTACTTC.

Many counts were recorded for this clonotype. The V and J genes are TRBV5-6 and TRBJ1-2; 8 nucleotides agree with TRBD1. The V gene end was trimmed by 6 bases and the J gene end by 3 bases; junction bases not matched to a gene: 7. This CDR3 contains 14 residues. Germline loops: CDR1 SGHDT, CDR2 YYEEEE. The CDR3 reads CASIAEDRDYGYTF. In nucleotides, the CDR3 is TGTGCCAGCATCGCCGAGGACAGGGACTATGGCTACACCTTC.

This clonotype was counted at least ten times. The chain carries TRBV24-1 and TRBJ2-1; 10 bases agree with TRBD1. The CDR3 totals 16 residues. Per the germline V gene, CDR1 is KGHDR and CDR2 is SFDVKD. Losses at the gene ends were 2 bases for V and 3 bases for J; bases not matched to a gene: 3. DNA of the CDR3: TGTGCCACCAGTGATTCCGACAGGGGGCTCTACAATGAGCAGTTCTTC. Translating gives CATSDSDRGLYNEQFF.

There are many counts of this clonotype. The gene calls are TRBV28 and TRBJ2-1; D not resolved. Per the germline V gene, CDR1 is MDHEN and CDR2 is SYDVKM. The CDR3 has 14 amino acids. Trimming shortened V by 7 bases and J by 4 bases, and 14 bases separated the two germline ends. The CDR3 DNA is TGTGCCAGCACCGTCGGTCTAGAATACAATGAGCAGTTCTTC. This encodes CASTVGLEYNEQFF.

In its sample, this clonotype was seen many times. The chain joins TRBV7-2 to TRBJ2-7; 14 bases line up with TRBD2. The length of the CDR3 is 19 residues. The V segment lost 5 bases and the J segment 4 bases; nucleotides outside the gene matches: 16. Germline-derived CDR1 and CDR2 are SGHTA and FQGNSA. CDR3 region: CASSPPFDWGLAGAYEQYF. CDR3 bases: TGTGCCAGCAGCCCCCCCTTCGACTGGGGACTAGCGGGAGCATACGAGCAGTACTTC.

This clonotype has a handful of counts. The chain combines TRBV7-9 with TRBJ2-3; possible D gene TRBD1, 5 bases. This CDR3 spans 15 amino acids. V was trimmed by 5 bases and J by 1 base, leaving 13 bases between them. CDR1 and CDR2 from the germline V gene are SEHNR and FQNEAQ (reference sequence). The CDR3 DNA is TGTGCCAGCAGCCCCCCTAGGGGTGGCACAGATACGCAGTATTTT. Its translation is CASSPPRGGTDTQYF.

By its share, this clonotype is medium-sized. The chain joins TRBV2 to TRBJ2-3; 7 bases match TRBD1. Germline lookup yields CDR1 SNHLY and CDR2 FYNNEI. The CDR3 loop spans 13 amino acids. After removal of 8 bases from V and 8 bases from J, the junction contained 10 bases not matched to a gene. CDR3: CASRAGGVGTQYF. CDR3 nucleotide sequence: TGTGCCAGCCGTGCAGGGGGAGTGGGTACGCAGTATTTT. The full variable domain, rest sourced from reference TRBV2 and TRBJ2-3, is EPEVTQTPSHQVTQMGQEVILRCVPISNHLYFYWYRQILGQKVEFLVSFYNNEISEKSEIFDDQFSVERPDGSNFTLKIRSTKLEDSAMYFCASRAGGVGTQYFGPGTRLTVL.

This clonotype has at least ten counts. This chain links TRBV7-2 with TRBJ2-2, with 10 bases matching TRBD2. Germline V gene lookup returns CDR1 SGHTA and CDR2 FQGNSA. Trimming took 4 bases from V and 4 from J; bases not matched to a gene: 9. This CDR3 contains 17 residues. This chain's CDR3 is CASSSHIAGGRTGELFF. The CDR3 bases are TGTGCCAGCAGCTCTCACATAGCGGGGGGCCGCACCGGGGAGCTGTTTTTT.